This T cell receptor (beta chain) was found in a study of OX40 agonist ivuxolimab in advanced cancers. Study-wide context: Those enrolled were roughly 85% male, with a mean age of 60 years and ages from about 20 to 85.

The protocol was immunoSEQ multiplex PCR, while the TCRdb copy is restricted to in-frame clones and leaves out a portion. The sample lists under 95,000 clones, around nine tenths occurring once. Findings and limits, study-wide: In the 0.1 to 3.0 mg/kg range, CD4+ and CD8+ blood T cells had expanded clonally by week 6. The average count of expanded clones was higher among CD8+ T cells than among CD4+.

Deletions cut 3 bases from V and 5 bases from J, with 20 bases between. The CDR3 sequence is 16 residues long. Germline V CDR1 and CDR2: LNHNV, YYDKDF (reference sequence). Only one count was recorded for this clone. Its antigen is unidentified. This chain joins TRBV15 and TRBJ2-7, with D uncertain. This clonotype was sampled from an adult with an advanced solid tumor such as melanoma, head and neck, liver or kidney cancer. The sample in question was CD4+ or CD8+ T cells sorted from blood, obtained in a trial of the OX40 agonist ivuxolimab. This CDR3 is CATSRGDSKGRHEQYF. CDR3 nucleotide sequence: TGTGCCACCAGCAGGGGTGATAGCAAGGGTCGCCACGAGCAGTACTTC.